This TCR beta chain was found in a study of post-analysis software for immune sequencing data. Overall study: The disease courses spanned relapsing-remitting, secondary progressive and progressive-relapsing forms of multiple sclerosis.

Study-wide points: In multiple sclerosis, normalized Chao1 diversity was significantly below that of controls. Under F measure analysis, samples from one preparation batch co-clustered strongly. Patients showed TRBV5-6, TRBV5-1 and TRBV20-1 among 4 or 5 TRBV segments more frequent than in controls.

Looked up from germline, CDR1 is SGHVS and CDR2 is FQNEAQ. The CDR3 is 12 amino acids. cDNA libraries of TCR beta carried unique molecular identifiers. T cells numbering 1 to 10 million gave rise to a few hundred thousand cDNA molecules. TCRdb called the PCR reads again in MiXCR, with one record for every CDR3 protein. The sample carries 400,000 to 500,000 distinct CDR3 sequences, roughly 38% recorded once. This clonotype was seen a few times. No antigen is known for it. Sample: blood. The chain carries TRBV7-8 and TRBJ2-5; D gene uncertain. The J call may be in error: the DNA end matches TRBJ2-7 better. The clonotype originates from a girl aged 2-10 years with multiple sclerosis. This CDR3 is CASSPRTSEQYF. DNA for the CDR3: TGTGCCAGCAGCCCGCGTACGTCCGAGCAGTACTTC.